The clone carrying this T cell receptor (beta chain) was observed at least ten times. Antigen specificity is unknown. These data belong to a study of CD8 T cells in ankylosing spondylitis. Study observations and caveats: CD8+ by phenotype, disease-linked clones were relatively rare in peripheral blood. In ankylosing spondylitis blood, a motif of eight highly homologous TCR beta variants appeared characteristic.

TCRdb re-analysed the 5' RACE reads in MiXCR, keeping a single row per CDR3 protein. Counted here are approximately 520,000 distinct CDR3 sequences, 5.3% occurring once; the ten biggest clones make up around 3.5%. Per germline, CDR1 SGHRS and CDR2 YFSETQ. Trimming removed 4 bases at V and 5 bases at J, with 16 bases between. CDR3 size: 14 residues. The source of this sequence is a male donor with ankylosing spondylitis. This chain uses TRBV5-1 with TRBJ2-7; D assignment may be TRBD1 or TRBD2 (5 bases each). Sequencing input: blood, either unsorted or a sorted T cell fraction (not recorded which). Here the CDR3 reads CASSTDLGDNEQYF. The CDR3 DNA sequence: TGCGCCAGCAGCACGGACCTGGGGGATAACGAGCAGTACTTC.